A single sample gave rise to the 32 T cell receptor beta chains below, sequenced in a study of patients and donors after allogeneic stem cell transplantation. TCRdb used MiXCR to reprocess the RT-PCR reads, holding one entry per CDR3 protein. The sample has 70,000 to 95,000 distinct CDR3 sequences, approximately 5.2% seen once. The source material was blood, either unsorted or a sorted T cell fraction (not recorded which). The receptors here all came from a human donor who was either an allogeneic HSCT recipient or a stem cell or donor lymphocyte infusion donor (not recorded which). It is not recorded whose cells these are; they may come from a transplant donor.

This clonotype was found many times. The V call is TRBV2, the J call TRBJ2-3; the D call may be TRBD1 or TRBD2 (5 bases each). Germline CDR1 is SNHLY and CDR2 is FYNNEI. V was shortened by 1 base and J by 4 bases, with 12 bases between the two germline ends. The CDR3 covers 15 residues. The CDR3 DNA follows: TGTGCCAGCAGTGAAGGTGGGCAGGGAGCAGATACGCAGTATTTT. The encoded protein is CASSEGGQGADTQYF.

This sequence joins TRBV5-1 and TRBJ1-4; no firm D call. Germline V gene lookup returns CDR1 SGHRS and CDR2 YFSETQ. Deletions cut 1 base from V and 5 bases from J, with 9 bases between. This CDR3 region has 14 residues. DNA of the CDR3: TGCGCCAGCAGCTTGACGGCTTCCAATGAAAAACTGTTTTTT. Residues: CASSLTASNEKLFF.

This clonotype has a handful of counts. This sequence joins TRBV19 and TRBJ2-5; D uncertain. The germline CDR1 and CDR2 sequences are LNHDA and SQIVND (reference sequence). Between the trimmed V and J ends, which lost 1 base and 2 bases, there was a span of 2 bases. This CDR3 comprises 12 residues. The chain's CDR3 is CASSIGQETQYF. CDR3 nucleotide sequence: TGTGCCAGTAGTATAGGACAAGAGACCCAGTACTTC.

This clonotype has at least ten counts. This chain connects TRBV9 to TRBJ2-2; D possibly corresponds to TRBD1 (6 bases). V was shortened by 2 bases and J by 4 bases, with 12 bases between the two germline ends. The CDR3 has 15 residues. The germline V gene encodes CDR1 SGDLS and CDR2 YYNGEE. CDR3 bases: TGTGCCAGCAGCGTGCTGGGGGCGGGCACCGGGGAGCTGTTTTTT. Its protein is CASSVLGAGTGELFF.

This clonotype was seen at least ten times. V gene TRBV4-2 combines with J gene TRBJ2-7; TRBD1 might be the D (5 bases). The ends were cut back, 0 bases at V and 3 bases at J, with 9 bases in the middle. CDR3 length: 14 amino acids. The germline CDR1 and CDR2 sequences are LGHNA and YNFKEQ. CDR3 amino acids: CASSQDQGNYEQYF. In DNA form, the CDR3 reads TGTGCCAGCAGCCAAGATCAGGGAAACTACGAGCAGTACTTC.

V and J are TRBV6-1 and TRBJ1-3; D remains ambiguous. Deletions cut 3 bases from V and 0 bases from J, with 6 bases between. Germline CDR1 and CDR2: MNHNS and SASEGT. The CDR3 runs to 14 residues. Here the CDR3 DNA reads TGTGCCAGCAGTGAGCTGTCCTCTGGAAACACCATATATTTT. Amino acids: CASSELSSGNTIYF.

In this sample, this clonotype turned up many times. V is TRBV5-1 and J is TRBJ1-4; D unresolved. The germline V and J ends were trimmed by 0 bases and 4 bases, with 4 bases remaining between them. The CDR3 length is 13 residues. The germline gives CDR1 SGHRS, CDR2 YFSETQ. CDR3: CASSLVHNEKLFF. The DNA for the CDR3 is TGCGCCAGCAGCTTGGTTCATAATGAAAAACTGTTTTTT.

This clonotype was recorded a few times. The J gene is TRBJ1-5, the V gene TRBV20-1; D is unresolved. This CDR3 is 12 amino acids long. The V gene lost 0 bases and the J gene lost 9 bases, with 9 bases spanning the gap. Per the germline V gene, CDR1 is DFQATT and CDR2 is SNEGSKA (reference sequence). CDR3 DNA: TGCAGTGCTAGAGATCGCAGTCGGCCCCAGCATTTT. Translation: CSARDRSRPQHF.

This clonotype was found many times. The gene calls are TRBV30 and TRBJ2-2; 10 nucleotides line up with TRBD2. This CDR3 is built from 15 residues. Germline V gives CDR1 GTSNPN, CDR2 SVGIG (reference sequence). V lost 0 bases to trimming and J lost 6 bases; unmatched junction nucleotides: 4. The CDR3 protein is CAWSVGLAGAGELFF. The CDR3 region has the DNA TGTGCCTGGAGTGTGGGTCTAGCGGGAGCCGGGGAGCTGTTTTTT.

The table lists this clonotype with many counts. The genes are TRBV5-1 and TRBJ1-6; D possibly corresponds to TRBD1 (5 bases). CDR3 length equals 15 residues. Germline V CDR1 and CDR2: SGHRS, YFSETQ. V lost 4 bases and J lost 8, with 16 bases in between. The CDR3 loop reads CASSPRTLDDSPLHF. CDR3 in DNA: TGCGCCAGCAGCCCGCGGACACTAGACGATTCACCCCTCCACTTT. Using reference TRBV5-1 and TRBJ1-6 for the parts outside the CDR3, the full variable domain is KAGVTQTPRYLIKTRGQQVTLSCSPISGHRSVSWYQQTPGQGLQFLFEYFSETQRNKGNFPGRFSGRQFSNSRSEMNVSTLELGDSALYLCASSPRTLDDSPLHFGNGTRLTVT.

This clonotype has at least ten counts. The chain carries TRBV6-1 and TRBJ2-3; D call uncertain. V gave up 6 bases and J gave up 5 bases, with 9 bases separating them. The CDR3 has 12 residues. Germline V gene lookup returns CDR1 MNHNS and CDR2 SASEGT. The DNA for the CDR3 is TGTGCCAGCAGATCTCCCAGAGATACGCAGTATTTT. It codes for CASRSPRDTQYF.

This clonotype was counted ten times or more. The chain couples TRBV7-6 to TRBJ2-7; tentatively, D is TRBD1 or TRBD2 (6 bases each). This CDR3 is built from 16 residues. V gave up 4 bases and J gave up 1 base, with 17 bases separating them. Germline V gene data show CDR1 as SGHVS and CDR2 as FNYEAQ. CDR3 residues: CASSSTGGGSSYEQYF. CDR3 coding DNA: TGTGCCAGCAGCTCCACCGGAGGGGGGTCTTCCTACGAGCAGTACTTC. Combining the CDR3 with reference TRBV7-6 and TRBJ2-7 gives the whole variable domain GAGVSQSPRYKVTKRGQDVALRCDPISGHVSLYWYRQALGQGPEFLTYFNYEAQQDKSGLPNDRFSAERPEGSISTLTIQRTEQRDSAMYRCASSSTGGGSSYEQYFGPGTRLTVT.

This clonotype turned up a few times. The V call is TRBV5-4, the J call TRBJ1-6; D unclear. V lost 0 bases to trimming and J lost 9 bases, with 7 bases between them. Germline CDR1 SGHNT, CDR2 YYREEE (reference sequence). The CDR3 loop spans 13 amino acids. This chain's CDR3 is CASSLGSGSPLHF. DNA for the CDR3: TGTGCCAGCAGCTTGGGGAGTGGTTCACCCCTCCACTTT.

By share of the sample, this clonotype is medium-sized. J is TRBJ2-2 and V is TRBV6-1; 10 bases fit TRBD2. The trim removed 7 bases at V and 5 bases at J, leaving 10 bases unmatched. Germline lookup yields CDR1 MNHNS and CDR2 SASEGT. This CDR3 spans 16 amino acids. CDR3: CASTLAGSLSTGELFF. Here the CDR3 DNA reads TGTGCCAGCACACTAGCGGGGTCCCTATCAACCGGGGAGCTGTTTTTT.

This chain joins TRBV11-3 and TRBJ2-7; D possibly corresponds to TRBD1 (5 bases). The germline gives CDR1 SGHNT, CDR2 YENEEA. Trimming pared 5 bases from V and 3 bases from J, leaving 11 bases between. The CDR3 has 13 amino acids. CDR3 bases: TGTGCCAGCAGCCAAGGGGCATTCTACGAGCAGTACTTC. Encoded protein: CASSQGAFYEQYF.

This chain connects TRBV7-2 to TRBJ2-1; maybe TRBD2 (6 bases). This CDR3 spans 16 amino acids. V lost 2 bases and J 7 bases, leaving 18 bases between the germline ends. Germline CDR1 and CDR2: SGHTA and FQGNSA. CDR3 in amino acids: CASSLTSGPNRNEQFF. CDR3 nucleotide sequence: TGTGCCAGCAGCTTAACAAGCGGGCCAAACCGGAATGAGCAGTTCTTC.

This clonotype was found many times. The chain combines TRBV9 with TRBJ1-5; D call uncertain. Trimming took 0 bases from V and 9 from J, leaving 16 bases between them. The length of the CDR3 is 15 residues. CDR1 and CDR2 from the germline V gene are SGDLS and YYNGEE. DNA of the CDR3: TGTGCCAGCAGCGTAGATTACGGGATCCGTACGCCCCAGCATTTT. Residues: CASSVDYGIRTPQHF.

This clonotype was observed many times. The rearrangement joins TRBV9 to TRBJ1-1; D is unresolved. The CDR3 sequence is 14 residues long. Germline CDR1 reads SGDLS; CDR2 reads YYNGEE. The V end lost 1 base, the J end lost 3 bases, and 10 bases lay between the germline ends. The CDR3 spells CASSVNPFYTEAFF. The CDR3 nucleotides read TGTGCCAGCAGCGTAAACCCTTTCTACACTGAAGCTTTCTTT.

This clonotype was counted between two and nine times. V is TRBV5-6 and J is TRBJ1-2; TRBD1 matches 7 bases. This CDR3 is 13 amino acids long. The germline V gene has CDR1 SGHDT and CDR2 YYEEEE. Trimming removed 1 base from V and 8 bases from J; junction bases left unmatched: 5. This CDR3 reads CASSLRTGLGYTF. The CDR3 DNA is TGTGCCAGCAGCTTGCGGACAGGCCTAGGCTACACCTTC.

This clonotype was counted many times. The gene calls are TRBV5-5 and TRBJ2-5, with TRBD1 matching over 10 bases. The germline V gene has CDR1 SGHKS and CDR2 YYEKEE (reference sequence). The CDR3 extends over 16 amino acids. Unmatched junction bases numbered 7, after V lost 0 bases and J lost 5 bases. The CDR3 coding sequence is TGTGCCAGCAGCTTGGGACAGGGGGCAGGAGCGGAGACCCAGTACTTC. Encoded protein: CASSLGQGAGAETQYF. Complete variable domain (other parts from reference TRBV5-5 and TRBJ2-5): DAGVTQSPTHLIKTRGQQVTLRCSPISGHKSVSWYQQVLGQGPQFIFQYYEKEERGRGNFPDRFSARQFPNYSSELNVNALLLGDSALYLCASSLGQGAGAETQYFGPGTRLLVL.

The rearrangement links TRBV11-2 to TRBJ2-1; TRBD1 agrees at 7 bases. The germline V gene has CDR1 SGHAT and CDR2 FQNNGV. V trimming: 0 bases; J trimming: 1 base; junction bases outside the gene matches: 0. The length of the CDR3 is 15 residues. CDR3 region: CASSLEDRSYNEQFF. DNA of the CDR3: TGTGCCAGCAGCTTAGAGGACAGGTCCTACAATGAGCAGTTCTTC.

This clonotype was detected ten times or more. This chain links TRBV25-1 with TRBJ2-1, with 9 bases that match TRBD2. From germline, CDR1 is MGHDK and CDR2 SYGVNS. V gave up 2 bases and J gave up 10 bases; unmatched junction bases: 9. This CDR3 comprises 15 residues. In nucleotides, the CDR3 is TGTGCCAGCAGTGAACTCCTTAGCGGGAGAGGGGAGCAGTTCTTC. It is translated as CASSELLSGRGEQFF. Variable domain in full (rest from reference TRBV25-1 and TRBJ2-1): EADIYQTPRYLVIGTGKKITLECSQTMGHDKMYWYQQDPGMELHLIHYSYGVNSTEKGDLSSESTVSRIRTEHFPLTLESARPSHTSQYLCASSELLSGRGEQFFGPGTRLTVL.

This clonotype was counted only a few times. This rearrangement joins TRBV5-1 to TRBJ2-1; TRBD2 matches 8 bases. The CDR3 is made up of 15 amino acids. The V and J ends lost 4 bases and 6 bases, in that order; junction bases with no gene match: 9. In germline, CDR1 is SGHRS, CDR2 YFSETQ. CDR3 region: CASSVSGTRSNEQFF. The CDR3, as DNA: TGCGCCAGCAGCGTGTCCGGGACTAGAAGCAATGAGCAGTTCTTC.

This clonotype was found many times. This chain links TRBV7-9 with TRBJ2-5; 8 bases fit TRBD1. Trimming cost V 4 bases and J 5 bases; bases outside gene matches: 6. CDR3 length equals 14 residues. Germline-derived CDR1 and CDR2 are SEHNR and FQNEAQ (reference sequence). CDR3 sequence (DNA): TGTGCCAGCAGCTCCCCGGACAGGGTCGAGACCCAGTACTTC. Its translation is CASSSPDRVETQYF.

CDR3 sequence reads: CASRVGQVEDTQYF. The CDR3 nucleotides read TGCGCCAGCAGGGTGGGACAGGTTGAAGATACGCAGTATTTT. The chain employs TRBV5-1 and TRBJ2-3; the match to TRBD1 covers 8 bases. The ends lost 5 bases at V and 5 bases at J; junction bases unmatched: 7. The CDR3 loop spans 14 amino acids. Germline CDR1 is SGHRS and CDR2 is YFSETQ.

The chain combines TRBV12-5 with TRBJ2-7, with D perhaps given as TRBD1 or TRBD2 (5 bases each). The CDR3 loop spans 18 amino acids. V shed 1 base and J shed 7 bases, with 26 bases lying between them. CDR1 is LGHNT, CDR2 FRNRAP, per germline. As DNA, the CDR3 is TGTGCTAGTGGTTTGGCCCCCTCTCCCGGGGCAGGGAGACGGGAGCAGTACTTC. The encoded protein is CASGLAPSPGAGRREQYF.

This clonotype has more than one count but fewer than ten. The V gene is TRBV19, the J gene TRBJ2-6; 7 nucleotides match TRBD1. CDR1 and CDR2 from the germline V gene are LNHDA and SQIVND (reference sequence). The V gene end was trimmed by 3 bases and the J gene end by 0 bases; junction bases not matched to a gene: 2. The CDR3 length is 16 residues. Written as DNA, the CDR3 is TGTGCCAGTAGTATCGACAGGGCCTCTGGGGCCAACGTCCTGACTTTC. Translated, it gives CASSIDRASGANVLTF.

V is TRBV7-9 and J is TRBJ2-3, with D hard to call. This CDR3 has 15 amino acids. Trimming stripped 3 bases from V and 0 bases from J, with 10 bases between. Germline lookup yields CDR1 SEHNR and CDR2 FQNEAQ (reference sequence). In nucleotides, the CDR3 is TGTGCCAGCAGCTTGCTATCCGGTAGCACAGATACGCAGTATTTT. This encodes CASSLLSGSTDTQYF.

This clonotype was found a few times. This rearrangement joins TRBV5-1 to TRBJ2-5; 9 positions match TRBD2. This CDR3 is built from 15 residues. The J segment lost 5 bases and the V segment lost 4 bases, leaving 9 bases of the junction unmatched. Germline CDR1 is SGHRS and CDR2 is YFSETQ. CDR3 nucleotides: TGCGCCAGCAGCATGGCGGGAGGGCGATGGGAGACCCAGTACTTC. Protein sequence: CASSMAGGRWETQYF.

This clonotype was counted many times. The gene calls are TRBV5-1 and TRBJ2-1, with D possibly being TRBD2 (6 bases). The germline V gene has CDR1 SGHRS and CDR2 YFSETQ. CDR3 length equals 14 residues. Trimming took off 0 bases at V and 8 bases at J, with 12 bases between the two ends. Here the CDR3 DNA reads TGCGCCAGCAGCTTGGAGGCGGGGCGCGATGAGCAGTTCTTC. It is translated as CASSLEAGRDEQFF.

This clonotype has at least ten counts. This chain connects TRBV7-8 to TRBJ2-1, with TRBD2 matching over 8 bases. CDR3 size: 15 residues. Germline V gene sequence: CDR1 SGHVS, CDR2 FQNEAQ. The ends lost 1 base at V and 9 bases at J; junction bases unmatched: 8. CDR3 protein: CASSLGAAGVGEQFF. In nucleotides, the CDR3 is TGTGCCAGCAGCTTAGGGGCAGCGGGAGTGGGTGAGCAGTTCTTC.

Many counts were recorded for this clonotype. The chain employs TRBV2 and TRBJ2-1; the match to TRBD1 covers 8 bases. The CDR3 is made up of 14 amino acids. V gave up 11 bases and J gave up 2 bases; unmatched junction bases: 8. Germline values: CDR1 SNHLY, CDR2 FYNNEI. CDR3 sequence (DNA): TGTGCCGGATTAGGGACAGGAGCCTACAATGAGCAGTTCTTC. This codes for CAGLGTGAYNEQFF.